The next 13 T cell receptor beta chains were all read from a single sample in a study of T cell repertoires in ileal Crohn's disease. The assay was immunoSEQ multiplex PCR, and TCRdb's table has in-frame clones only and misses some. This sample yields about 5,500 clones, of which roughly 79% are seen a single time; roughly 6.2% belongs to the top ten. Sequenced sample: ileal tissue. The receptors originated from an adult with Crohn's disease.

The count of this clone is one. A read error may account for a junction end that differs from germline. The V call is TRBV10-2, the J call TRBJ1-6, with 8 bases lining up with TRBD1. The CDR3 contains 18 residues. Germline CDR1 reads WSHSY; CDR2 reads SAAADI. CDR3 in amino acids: CASSSTGGAESYNSPLPF. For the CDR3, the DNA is TGCGCCAGCAGTTCCACAGGGGGAGCAGAGTCCTATAATTCCCCCCTCCCCTTT.

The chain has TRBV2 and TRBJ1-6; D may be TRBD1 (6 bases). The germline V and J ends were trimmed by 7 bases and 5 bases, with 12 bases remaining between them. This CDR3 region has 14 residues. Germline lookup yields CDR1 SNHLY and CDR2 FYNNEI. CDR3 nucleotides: TGTGCCAGCATGCCGGACAGTCATAATTCACCCCTCCACTTT. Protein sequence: CASMPDSHNSPLHF. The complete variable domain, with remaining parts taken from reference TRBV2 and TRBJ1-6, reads EPEVTQTPSHQVTQMGQEVILRCVPISNHLYFYWYRQILGQKVEFLVSFYNNEISEKSEIFDDQFSVERPDGSNFTLKIRSTKLEDSAMYFCASMPDSHNSPLHFGNGTRLTVT.

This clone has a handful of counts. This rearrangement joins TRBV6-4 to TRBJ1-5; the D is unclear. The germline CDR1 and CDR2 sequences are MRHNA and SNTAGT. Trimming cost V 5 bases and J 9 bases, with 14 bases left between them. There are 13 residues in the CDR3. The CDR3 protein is CASSTEKGWPQHF. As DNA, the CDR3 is TGTGCCAGCAGTACGGAGAAAGGCTGGCCCCAGCATTTT.

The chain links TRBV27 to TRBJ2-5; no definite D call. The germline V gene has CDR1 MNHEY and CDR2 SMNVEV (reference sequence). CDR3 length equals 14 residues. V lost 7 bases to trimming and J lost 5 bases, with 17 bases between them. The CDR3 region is CASMRLDVAETQYF. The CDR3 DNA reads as TGTGCCAGCATGCGGCTCGACGTTGCCGAGACCCAGTACTTC.

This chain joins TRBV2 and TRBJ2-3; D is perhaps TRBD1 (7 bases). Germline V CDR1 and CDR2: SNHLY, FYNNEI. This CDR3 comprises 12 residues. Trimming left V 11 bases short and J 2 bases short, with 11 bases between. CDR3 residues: CAARGDTDTQYF. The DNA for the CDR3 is TGTGCCGCCAGGGGGGACACAGATACGCAGTATTTT.

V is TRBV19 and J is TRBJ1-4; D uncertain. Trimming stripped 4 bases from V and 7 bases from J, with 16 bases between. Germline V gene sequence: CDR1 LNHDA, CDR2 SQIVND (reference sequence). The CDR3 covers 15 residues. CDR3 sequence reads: CASSRRASSGEKLFF. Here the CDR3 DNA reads TGTGCCAGTAGTAGAAGGGCCAGTAGCGGTGAAAAACTGTTTTTT.

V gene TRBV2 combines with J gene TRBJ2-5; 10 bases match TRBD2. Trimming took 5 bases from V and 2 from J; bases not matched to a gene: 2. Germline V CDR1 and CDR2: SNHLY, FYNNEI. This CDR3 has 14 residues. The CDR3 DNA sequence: TGTGCCAGCAGTTATAGCGGGGGGCAAGAGACCCAGTACTTC. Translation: CASSYSGGQETQYF.

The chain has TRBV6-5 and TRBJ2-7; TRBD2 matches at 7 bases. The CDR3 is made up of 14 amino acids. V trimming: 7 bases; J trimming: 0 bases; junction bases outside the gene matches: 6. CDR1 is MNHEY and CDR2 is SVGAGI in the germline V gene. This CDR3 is CASKRDLDSYEQYF. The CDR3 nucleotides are TGTGCCAGCAAGCGGGACCTCGACTCCTACGAGCAGTACTTC.

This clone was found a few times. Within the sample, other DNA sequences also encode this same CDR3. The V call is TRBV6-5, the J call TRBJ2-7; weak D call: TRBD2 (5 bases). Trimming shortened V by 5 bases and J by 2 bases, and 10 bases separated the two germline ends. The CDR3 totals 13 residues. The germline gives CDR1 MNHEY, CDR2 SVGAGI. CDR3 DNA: TGTGCCAGCAGTCGGAGAGGGCCCTACGAGCAGTACTTC. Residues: CASSRRGPYEQYF.

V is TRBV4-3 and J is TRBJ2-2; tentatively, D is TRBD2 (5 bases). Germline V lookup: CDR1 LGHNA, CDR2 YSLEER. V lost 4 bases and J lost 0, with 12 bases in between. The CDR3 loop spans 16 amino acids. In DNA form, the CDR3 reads TGCGCCAGCAGCCGCGGACTTTCCGCGAACACCGGGGAGCTGTTTTTT. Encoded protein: CASSRGLSANTGELFF.

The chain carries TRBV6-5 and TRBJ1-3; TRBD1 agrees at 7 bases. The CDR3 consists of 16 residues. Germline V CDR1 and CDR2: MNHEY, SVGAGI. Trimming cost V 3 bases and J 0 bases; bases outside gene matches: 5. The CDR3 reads CASSYRNRGSGNTIYF. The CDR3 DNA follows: TGTGCCAGCAGTTATAGGAACAGGGGCTCTGGAAACACCATATATTTT.

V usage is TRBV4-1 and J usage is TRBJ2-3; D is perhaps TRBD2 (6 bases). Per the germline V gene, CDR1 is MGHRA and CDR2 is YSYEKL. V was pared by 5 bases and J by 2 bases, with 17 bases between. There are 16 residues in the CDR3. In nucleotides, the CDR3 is TGCGCCAGCAGCTACGAAGGTAGCGGTCCCACAGATACGCAGTATTTT. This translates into CASSYEGSGPTDTQYF.

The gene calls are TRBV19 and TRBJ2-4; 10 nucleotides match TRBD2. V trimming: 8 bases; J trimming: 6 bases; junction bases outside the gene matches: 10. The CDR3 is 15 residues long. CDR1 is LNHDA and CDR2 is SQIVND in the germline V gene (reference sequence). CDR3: CASARGAGGSNIQYF. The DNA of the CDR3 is TGTGCCAGTGCCAGGGGAGCGGGAGGGTCAAACATTCAGTACTTC. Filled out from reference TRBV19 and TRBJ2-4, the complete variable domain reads DGGITQSPKYLFRKEGQNVTLSCEQNLNHDAMYWYRQDPGQGLRLIYYSQIVNDFQKGDIAEGYSVSREKKESFPLTVTSAQKNPTAFYLCASARGAGGSNIQYFGAGTRLSVL.